Listed here is a single T cell receptor beta chain. The method was immunoSEQ multiplex PCR; TCRdb's version includes in-frame clones alone and lacks a portion of them. The sample comprises 29,000 or so clones, approximately 92% of which are singletons, and approximately 5.4% rests with the top ten. The CDR3 sequence is 15 residues long. Germline V lookup: CDR1 MNHEY, CDR2 SVGAGI. Trimming removed 2 bases at V and 2 bases at J, with 13 bases between. This entry comes from a study of T cell changes during pregnancy in multiple sclerosis. This receptor was taken from a female donor with multiple sclerosis, enrolled in a pregnancy study. The chain couples TRBV6-5 to TRBJ2-7; a weak D match, TRBD1 (6 bases). The source material was CD8+ T cells from peripheral blood mononuclear cells, sampled before pregnancy. This CDR3 reads CASSYRTVDPYEQYF. The CDR3 coding sequence is TGTGCCAGCAGTTACCGGACAGTCGATCCCTACGAGCAGTACTTC.